Listed below are T cell receptor beta chains from one sample, sequenced in a study of blood T cell repertoires in COVID-19. Assay used: immunoSEQ multiplex PCR; TCRdb lists only in-frame clones, some missing. The sample consists of around 30,000 clones, about 89% of them appearing once. Sequences were obtained from peripheral blood. The origin of the receptors is a woman in her thirties or forties with active or convalescent COVID-19. Both conserved end residues are part of each CDR3. Fields, in order: D gene, V gene, clone size, CDR3 length, J gene, CDR3 DNA, CDR3 protein. The D gene is left open where the match is weak. Clone size appears in some rows only: once, few, many, or a class for an expanded clone.

D: TRBD2; V: TRBV4-2; size: -; length: 22; J: TRBJ2-2; DNA: TGTGCCAGCAGCCAAGACGGGCTTGTCGGACTAGCGGGGTCGCCGAACACCGGGGAGCTGTTTTTT; CDR3: CASSQDGLVGLAGSPNTGELFF
D: TRBD2; V: TRBV9; size: -; length: 16; J: TRBJ2-2; DNA: TGTGCCAGCAGCCCCCGACTAGCGGCGAACACCGGGGAGCTGTTTTTT; CDR3: CASSPRLAANTGELFF
D: TRBD1; V: TRBV4-1; size: -; length: 15; J: TRBJ2-5; DNA: TGCGCCAGCAGCCCAGGGGCAGGGGGCGAAGAGACCCAGTACTTC; CDR3: CASSPGAGGEETQYF
D: TRBD1; V: TRBV7-2; size: -; length: 16; J: TRBJ2-5; DNA: TGTGCCAGCAGCTTACGGGCGGACAGGAGACAAGAGACCCAGTACTTC; CDR3: CASSLRADRRQETQYF
D: -; V: TRBV21-1; size: -; length: 14; J: TRBJ1-4; DNA: TGTGCCAGCAGGGTACAGTTAACTAATGAAAAACTGTTTTTT; CDR3: CASRVQLTNEKLFF
D: TRBD2; V: TRBV19; size: -; length: 13; J: TRBJ2-1; DNA: TGTGCCAGTAGGAACGGGGGAGGGAATGAGCAGTTCTTC; CDR3: CASRNGGGNEQFF
D: -; V: TRBV9; size: -; length: 15; J: TRBJ1-3; DNA: TGTGCCAGCAGCGTAGACCCTATCTCTGGAAACACCATATATTTT; CDR3: CASSVDPISGNTIYF
D: TRBD1; V: TRBV28; size: -; length: 14; J: TRBJ1-1; DNA: TGTGCCAGCAGTTTCTCCAGGGGGAGGACTGAAGCTTTCTTT; CDR3: CASSFSRGRTEAFF
D: -; V: TRBV4-1; size: few; length: 14; J: TRBJ1-6; DNA: TGCGCCAGCAGCCAAGATTGGGCTAATTCACCCCTCCACTTT; CDR3: CASSQDWANSPLHF
D: -; V: TRBV5-1; size: -; length: 16; J: TRBJ1-3; DNA: TGCGCCAGCAGCTTGGTCGCTCAAACGAGTGGAAACACCATATATTTT; CDR3: CASSLVAQTSGNTIYF
D: -; V: TRBV5-4; size: few; length: 15; J: TRBJ1-5; DNA: TGTGCCAGCAGCCCGGGTCCAGGGGGCAATCAGCCCCAGCATTTT; CDR3: CASSPGPGGNQPQHF
D: -; V: TRBV30; size: -; length: 13; J: TRBJ1-5; DNA: TGTGCCTGGAGTGTACAGGACAATCAGCCCCAGCATTTT; CDR3: CAWSVQDNQPQHF
D: -; V: TRBV5-4; size: -; length: 17; J: TRBJ1-1; DNA: TGTGCCAGCACCCCACCTGTGACAGGTATAGTGAACACTGAAGCTTTCTTT; CDR3: CASTPPVTGIVNTEAFF
D: -; V: TRBV19; size: -; length: 14; J: TRBJ2-7; DNA: TGTGCCAGTAGTATCTTAGCGTTCGGGGGCGAGCAGTACTTC; CDR3: CASSILAFGGEQYF
D: -; V: TRBV6-6; size: -; length: 13; J: TRBJ2-1; DNA: TGTGCCAGCAGTCCCGTTGACTGGAATGAGCAGTTCTTC; CDR3: CASSPVDWNEQFF
D: -; V: TRBV15; size: once; length: 15; J: TRBJ1-2; DNA: TGTGCCACCAGCAGAGCTCCAGGCTTTAACTATGGCTACACCTTC; CDR3: CATSRAPGFNYGYTF
D: TRBD1; V: TRBV30; size: once; length: 12; J: TRBJ2-1; DNA: TGTGCCTGGGGGGACAGGGGAAACCCAAAGTTCTTC; CDR3: CAWGDRGNPKFF
D: TRBD1; V: TRBV25-1; size: -; length: 15; J: TRBJ1-6; DNA: TGTGCCAGCGTTTCTCGGACAGGGGGTAATTCACCCCTCCACTTT; CDR3: CASVSRTGGNSPLHF
D: -; V: TRBV30; size: -; length: 12; J: TRBJ1-2; DNA: TGTGCCTGGAGTATCCCCTCCTATGGCTACACCTTC; CDR3: CAWSIPSYGYTF
D: -; V: TRBV5-1; size: -; length: 15; J: TRBJ1-3; DNA: TGCGCCAGCAGCTTGGCCGAGGGCTCTGGAAACACCATATATTTT; CDR3: CASSLAEGSGNTIYF
D: TRBD2; V: TRBV30; size: -; length: 15; J: TRBJ2-3; DNA: TGTGCCTGGGGCAAACTAGCGGCGCGCACAGATACGCAGTATTTT; CDR3: CAWGKLAARTDTQYF
D: -; V: TRBV14; size: -; length: 10; J: TRBJ2-7; DNA: TGTGCCAGCAGCCAACGCGAGCAGTACTTC; CDR3: CASSQREQYF
D: -; V: TRBV19; size: -; length: 14; J: TRBJ1-1; DNA: TGTGCCAGTAGTATGTCTCAGGGAAGCGCTGAAGCTTTCTTT; CDR3: CASSMSQGSAEAFF
D: TRBD1; V: TRBV27; size: -; length: 15; J: TRBJ1-1; DNA: TGTGCCAGCAGTATCTCACGGACAGGTAACACTGAAGCTTTCTTT; CDR3: CASSISRTGNTEAFF
D: -; V: TRBV30; size: -; length: 14; J: TRBJ2-3; DNA: TGTGCCACCCAACAGTCGTCCCGCACAGATACGCAGTATTTT; CDR3: CATQQSSRTDTQYF
D: -; V: TRBV30; size: -; length: 11; J: TRBJ2-4; DNA: TGTGCCCTCTCTACCAAAAACATTCAGTACTTC; CDR3: CALSTKNIQYF
D: -; V: TRBV5-1; size: -; length: 15; J: TRBJ1-6; DNA: TGCGCCAGCAGCTTCCAAGCCCCCTATAATTCACCCCTCCACTTT; CDR3: CASSFQAPYNSPLHF
D: -; V: TRBV19; size: -; length: 14; J: TRBJ2-7; DNA: TGTGCCAGTAGTATCAGGGGTCCCTCCTACGAGCAGTACTTC; CDR3: CASSIRGPSYEQYF
D: -; V: TRBV7-8; size: -; length: 17; J: TRBJ1-1; DNA: TGTGCCAGCAGCTTATCCCCACGGAGGGGAATGAACACTGAAGCTTTCTTT; CDR3: CASSLSPRRGMNTEAFF
D: -; V: TRBV4-2; size: -; length: 16; J: TRBJ1-6; DNA: TGTGCCAGCAGCCAAGATCCCCGGCAGGCTAATTCACCCCTCCACTTT; CDR3: CASSQDPRQANSPLHF
D: TRBD2; V: TRBV5-4; size: -; length: 15; J: TRBJ2-1; DNA: TGTGCCAGCAGCCGGACTAGCGGGAGGGACAATGAGCAGTTCTTC; CDR3: CASSRTSGRDNEQFF
D: -; V: TRBV6-5; size: -; length: 14; J: TRBJ1-1; DNA: TGTGCCAGCAGCTGGGGGCGGACGAACACTGAAGCTTTCTTT; CDR3: CASSWGRTNTEAFF